This paragraph covers one TCR beta chain sequence. These data originate in a study of control samples from healthy donors and cancer patients. The CDR3 spans 13 residues. The V end was cut by 2 bases, the J end by 13 bases, with 17 bases between. Germline CDR1 and CDR2: MDHEN and SYDVKM. This table comes from immunoSEQ multiplex PCR, and its TCRdb copy is limited to in-frame clones, with some not included. Here the sample spans around 140,000 clones, around 90% being singletons. The sequenced sample was blood. This chain joins TRBV28 and TRBJ1-1, with D unresolved. This TCR derives from a young man in good health. The CDR3 DNA reads as TGTGCCAGCAGTTTAGGGCTTACCAACTGGGATTTCTTT. The encoded protein is CASSLGLTNWDFF.